These 6 T cell receptor beta chains came from one sample sequenced in a study of Ad26.COV2.S vaccination and SARS-CoV-2 variants. This table comes from immunoSEQ multiplex PCR, and its TCRdb copy is limited to in-frame clones, with some not included. The data show roughly 450,000 clones, 90% seen once. Documented treatment: some 20 received Ad26.COV2.S at low or high dose, single or two shots; several received placebo; per-sample allocation not given. Samples came from day 63 after the first vaccine or placebo injection. This specimen was peripheral blood, taken in a trial of Ad26.COV2.S vaccine versus placebo. These receptors were obtained from a person aged 18 to 59 who received the Ad26.COV2.S COVID-19 vaccine or a placebo.

The V and J genes are TRBV7-9 and TRBJ2-2; no clear D gene. V lost 5 bases and J 4 bases, leaving 11 bases between the germline ends. Germline CDR1 reads SEHNR; CDR2 reads FQNEAQ (reference sequence). This CDR3 contains 14 residues. The CDR3 spells CASSPSTTTGELFF. The CDR3 region has the DNA TGTGCCAGCAGCCCATCGACCACCACCGGGGAGCTGTTTTTT.

This sequence joins TRBV7-2 and TRBJ2-3; D is undetermined. CDR3 length equals 14 residues. The germline CDR1 and CDR2 sequences are SGHTA and FQGNSA. Trimming removed 4 bases at V and 2 bases at J, with 10 bases between. CDR3 coding DNA: TGTGCCAGCAGCTCCCCAAATTTCACAGATACGCAGTATTTT. This translates into CASSSPNFTDTQYF.

The rearrangement links TRBV15 to TRBJ2-7; 8 nucleotides agree with TRBD1. This CDR3 comprises 15 residues. Losses at the gene ends were 3 bases for V and 2 bases for J; bases not matched to a gene: 6. Germline values: CDR1 LNHNV, CDR2 YYDKDF (reference sequence). As DNA, the CDR3 is TGTGCCACCAGCAGTCCCGGGACAGGCACCTACGAGCAGTACTTC. As protein: CATSSPGTGTYEQYF.

The chain uses TRBV4-3 and TRBJ1-2, with D unresolved. The CDR3 is 14 amino acids. The V end lost 3 bases, the J end lost 3 bases, and 11 bases lay between the germline ends. Germline V lookup: CDR1 LGHNA, CDR2 YSLEER. As DNA, the CDR3 is TGCGCCAGCAGCCACGGAGGGAAGGACTATGGCTACACCTTC. Protein: CASSHGGKDYGYTF.

This CDR3 is CASSSDSGIEQYF. CDR3 nucleotide sequence: TGCGCCAGCAGCTCGGACTCCGGGATCGAGCAGTACTTC. V gene TRBV5-1 combines with J gene TRBJ2-7; tentatively, D is TRBD2 (5 bases). The CDR3 is 13 residues long. From germline, CDR1 is SGHRS and CDR2 YFSETQ. V shed 3 bases and J shed 6 bases, with 13 bases lying between them.

The V call is TRBV24-1, the J call TRBJ1-2, with 7 nucleotides matching TRBD1. The CDR3 has 13 amino acids. Germline CDR1 reads KGHDR; CDR2 reads SFDVKD. V was pared by 4 bases and J by 5 bases, with 3 bases of the junction left unmatched. The CDR3 DNA follows: TGTGCCACCAGTGACGAGACAGGGTATGGCTACACCTTC. Translating it yields CATSDETGYGYTF.